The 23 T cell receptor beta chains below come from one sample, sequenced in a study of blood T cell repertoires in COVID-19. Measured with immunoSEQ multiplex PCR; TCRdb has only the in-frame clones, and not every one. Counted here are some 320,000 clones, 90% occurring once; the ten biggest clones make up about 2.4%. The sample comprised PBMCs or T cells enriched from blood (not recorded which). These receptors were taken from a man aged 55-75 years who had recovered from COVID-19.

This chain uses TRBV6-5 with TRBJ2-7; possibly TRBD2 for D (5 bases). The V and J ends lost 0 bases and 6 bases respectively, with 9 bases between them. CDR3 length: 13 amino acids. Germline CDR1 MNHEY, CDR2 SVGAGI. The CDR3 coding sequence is TGTGCCAGCAGTTACTCTGAGGGTCTCGAGCAGTACTTC. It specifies CASSYSEGLEQYF.

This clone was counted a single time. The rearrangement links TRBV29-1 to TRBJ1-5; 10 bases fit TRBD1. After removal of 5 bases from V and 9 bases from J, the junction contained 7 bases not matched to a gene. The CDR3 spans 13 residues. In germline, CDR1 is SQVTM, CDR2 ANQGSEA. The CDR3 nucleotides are TGCAGCGTTAGGGACAGGGGCAATGGGCCCCAGCATTTT. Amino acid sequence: CSVRDRGNGPQHF.

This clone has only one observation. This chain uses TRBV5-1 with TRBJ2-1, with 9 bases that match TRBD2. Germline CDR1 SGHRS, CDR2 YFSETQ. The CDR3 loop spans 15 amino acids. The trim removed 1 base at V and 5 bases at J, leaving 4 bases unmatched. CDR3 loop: CASSLLAGSNNEQFF. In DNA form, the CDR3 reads TGCGCCAGCAGCTTGCTAGCGGGAAGTAACAATGAGCAGTTCTTC.

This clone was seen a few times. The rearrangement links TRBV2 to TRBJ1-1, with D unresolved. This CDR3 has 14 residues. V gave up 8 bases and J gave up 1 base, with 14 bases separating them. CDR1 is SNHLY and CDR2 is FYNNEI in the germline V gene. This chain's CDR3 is CASREEWANTEAFF. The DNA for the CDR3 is TGTGCCAGCCGGGAGGAGTGGGCGAACACTGAAGCTTTCTTT.

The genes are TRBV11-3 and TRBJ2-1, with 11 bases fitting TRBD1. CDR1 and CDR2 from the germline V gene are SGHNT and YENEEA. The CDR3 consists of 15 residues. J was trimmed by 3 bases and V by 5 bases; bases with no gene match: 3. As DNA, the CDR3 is TGTGCCAGCAGCCCCGGGACAGGGGGCTACAATGAGCAGTTCTTC. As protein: CASSPGTGGYNEQFF.

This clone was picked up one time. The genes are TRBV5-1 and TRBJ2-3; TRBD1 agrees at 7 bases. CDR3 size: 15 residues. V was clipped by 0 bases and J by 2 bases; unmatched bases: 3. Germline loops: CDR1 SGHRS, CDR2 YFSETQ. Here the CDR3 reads CASSLEGQLTDTQYF. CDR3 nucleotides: TGCGCCAGCAGCTTGGAGGGACAGCTCACAGATACGCAGTATTTT.

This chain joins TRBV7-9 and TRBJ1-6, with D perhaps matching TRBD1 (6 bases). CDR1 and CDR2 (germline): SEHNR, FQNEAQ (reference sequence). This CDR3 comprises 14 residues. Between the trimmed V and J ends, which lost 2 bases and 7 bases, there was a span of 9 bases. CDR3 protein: CASSLRQGNSPLHF. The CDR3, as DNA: TGTGCCAGCAGCTTACGTCAGGGGAATTCACCCCTCCACTTT.

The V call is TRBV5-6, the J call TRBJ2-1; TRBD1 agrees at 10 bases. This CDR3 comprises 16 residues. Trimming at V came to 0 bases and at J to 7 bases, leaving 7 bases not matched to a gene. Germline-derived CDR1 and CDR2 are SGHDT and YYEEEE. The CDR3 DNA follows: TGTGCCAGCAGCTTGGTGGGACAGGGGATATGGAATGAGCAGTTCTTC. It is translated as CASSLVGQGIWNEQFF.

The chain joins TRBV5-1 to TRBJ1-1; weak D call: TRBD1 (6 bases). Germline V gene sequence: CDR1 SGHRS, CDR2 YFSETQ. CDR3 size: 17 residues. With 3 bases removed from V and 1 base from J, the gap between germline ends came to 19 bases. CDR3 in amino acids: CASSSPAPGHQNTEAFF. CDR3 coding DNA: TGCGCCAGCAGCTCGCCCGCCCCGGGACACCAGAACACTGAAGCTTTCTTT.

The CDR3 region has the DNA TGTGCCAGCAGTTCAGGGGAGGGACGGGGCTACACCTTC. Its translation: CASSSGEGRGYTF. This chain connects TRBV27 to TRBJ1-2, with a tentative D call TRBD1 (6 bases). This CDR3 region has 13 residues. CDR1 is MNHEY and CDR2 is SMNVEV in the germline V gene (reference sequence). V lost 4 bases and J 8 bases, leaving 14 bases between the germline ends.

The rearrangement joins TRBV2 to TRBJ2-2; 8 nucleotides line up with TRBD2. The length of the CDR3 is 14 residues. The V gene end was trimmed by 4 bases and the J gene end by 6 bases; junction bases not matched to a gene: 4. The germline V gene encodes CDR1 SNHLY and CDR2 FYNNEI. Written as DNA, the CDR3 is TGTGCCAGCAGTGTTCAGCGGGAGTCCGGGGAGCTGTTTTTT. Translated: CASSVQRESGELFF.

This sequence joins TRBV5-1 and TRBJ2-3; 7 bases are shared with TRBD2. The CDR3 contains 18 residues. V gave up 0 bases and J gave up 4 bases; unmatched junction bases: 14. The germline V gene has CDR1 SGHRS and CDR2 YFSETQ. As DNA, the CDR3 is TGCGCCAGCAGCTTGGGCACCGTAGCGGGCGGGGCCCCAGATACGCAGTATTTT. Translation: CASSLGTVAGGAPDTQYF.

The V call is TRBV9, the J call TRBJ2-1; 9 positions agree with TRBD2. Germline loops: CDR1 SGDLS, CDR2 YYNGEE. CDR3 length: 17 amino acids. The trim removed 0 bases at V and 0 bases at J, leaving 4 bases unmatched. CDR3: CASSVAISGSSYNEQFF. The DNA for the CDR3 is TGTGCCAGCAGCGTAGCGATTAGCGGGAGCTCCTACAATGAGCAGTTCTTC.

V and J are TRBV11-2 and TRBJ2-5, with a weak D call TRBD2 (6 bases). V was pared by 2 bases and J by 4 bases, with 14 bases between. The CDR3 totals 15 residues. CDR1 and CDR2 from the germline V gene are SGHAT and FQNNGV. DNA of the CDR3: TGTGCCAGCAGCTTAATCGCTAGCGCCGGAGAGACCCAGTACTTC. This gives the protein CASSLIASAGETQYF.

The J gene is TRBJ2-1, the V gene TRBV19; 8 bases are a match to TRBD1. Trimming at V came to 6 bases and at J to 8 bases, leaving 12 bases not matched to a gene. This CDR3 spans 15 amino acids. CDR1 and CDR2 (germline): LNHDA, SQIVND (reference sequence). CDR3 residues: CASRTNDRGRDEQFF. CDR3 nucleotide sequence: TGTGCCAGTAGAACCAACGACAGGGGCAGGGATGAGCAGTTCTTC.

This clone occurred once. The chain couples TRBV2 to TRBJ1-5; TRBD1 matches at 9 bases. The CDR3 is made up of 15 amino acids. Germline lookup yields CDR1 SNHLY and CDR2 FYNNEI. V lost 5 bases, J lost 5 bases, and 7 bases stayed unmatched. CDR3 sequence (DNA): TGTGCCAGCAGTCGTTCCGGGACAGGGTATCAGCCCCAGCATTTT. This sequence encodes CASSRSGTGYQPQHF.

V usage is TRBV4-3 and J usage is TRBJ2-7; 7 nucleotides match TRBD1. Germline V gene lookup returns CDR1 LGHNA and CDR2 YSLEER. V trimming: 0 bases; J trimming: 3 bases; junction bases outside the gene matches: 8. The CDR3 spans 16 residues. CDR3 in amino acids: CASSQDRGQLFYEQYF. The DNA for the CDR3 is TGCGCCAGCAGCCAAGATCGGGGACAGCTCTTCTACGAGCAGTACTTC.

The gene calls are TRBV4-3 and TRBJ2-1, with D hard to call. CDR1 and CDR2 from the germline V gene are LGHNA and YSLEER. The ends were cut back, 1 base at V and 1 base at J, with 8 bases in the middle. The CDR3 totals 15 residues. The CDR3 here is CASSQVQASYNEQFF. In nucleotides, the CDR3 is TGCGCCAGCAGCCAAGTCCAGGCGTCCTACAATGAGCAGTTCTTC.

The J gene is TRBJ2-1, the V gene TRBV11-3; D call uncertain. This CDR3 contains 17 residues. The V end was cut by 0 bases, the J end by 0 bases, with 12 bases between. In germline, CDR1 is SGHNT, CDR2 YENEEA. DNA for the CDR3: TGTGCCAGCAGCTTAGACCCAGGTTTCTTCTCCTACAATGAGCAGTTCTTC. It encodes CASSLDPGFFSYNEQFF.

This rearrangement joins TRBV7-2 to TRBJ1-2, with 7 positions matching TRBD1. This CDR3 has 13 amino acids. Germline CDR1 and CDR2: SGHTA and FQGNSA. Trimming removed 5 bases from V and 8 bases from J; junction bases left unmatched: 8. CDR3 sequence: CASSPGQYRGYTF. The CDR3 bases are TGTGCCAGCAGCCCGGGACAGTACAGAGGCTACACCTTC. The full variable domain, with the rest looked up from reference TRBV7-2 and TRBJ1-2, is GAGVSQSPSNKVTEKGKDVELRCDPISGHTALYWYRQSLGQGLEFLIYFQGNSAPDKSGLPSDRFSAERTGGSVSTLTIQRTQQEDSAVYLCASSPGQYRGYTFGSGTRLTVV.

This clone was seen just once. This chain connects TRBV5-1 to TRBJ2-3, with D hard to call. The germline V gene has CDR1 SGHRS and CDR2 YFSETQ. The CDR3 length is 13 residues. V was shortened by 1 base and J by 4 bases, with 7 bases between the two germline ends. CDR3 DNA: TGCGCCAGCAGCTTGCCCCGAGCAGATACGCAGTATTTT. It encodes CASSLPRADTQYF.

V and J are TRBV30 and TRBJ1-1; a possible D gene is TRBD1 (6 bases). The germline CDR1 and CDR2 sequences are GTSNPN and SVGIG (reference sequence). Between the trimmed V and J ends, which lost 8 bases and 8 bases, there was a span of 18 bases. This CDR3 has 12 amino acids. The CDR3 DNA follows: TGTGCCACCCACAGGGCAACGTCGGAAGCTTTCTTT. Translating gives CATHRATSEAFF.

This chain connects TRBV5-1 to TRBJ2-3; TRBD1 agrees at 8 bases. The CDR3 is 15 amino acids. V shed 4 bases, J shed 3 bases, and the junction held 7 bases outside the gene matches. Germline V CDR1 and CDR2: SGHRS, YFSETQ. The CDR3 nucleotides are TGCGCCAGCAGCAGGGACAGGATCGAAACAGATACGCAGTATTTT. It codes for CASSRDRIETDTQYF. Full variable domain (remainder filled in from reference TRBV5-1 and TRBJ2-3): KAGVTQTPRYLIKTRGQQVTLSCSPISGHRSVSWYQQTPGQGLQFLFEYFSETQRNKGNFPGRFSGRQFSNSRSEMNVSTLELGDSALYLCASSRDRIETDTQYFGPGTRLTVL.